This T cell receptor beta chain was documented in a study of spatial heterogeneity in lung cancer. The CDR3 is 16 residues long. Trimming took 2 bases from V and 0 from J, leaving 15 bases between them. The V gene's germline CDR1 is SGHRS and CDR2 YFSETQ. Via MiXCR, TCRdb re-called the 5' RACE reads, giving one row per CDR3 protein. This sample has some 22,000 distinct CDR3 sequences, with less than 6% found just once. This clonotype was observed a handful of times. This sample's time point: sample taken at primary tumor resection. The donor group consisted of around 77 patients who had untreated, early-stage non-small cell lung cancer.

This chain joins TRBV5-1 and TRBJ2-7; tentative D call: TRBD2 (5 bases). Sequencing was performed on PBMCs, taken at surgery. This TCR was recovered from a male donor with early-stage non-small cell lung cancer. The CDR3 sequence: CASSLTLATSSYEQYF. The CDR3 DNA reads TGCGCCAGCAGCTTAACTCTAGCTACATCCTCCTACGAGCAGTACTTC.